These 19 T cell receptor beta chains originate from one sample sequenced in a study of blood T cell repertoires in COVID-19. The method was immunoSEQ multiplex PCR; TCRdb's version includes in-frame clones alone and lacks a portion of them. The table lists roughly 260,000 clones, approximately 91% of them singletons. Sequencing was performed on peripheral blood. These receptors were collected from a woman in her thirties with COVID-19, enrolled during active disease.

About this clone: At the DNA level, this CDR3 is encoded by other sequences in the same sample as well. In DNA, the CDR3 is TGTGCCAGCAGTTTTTCAGGGGGCTCCTACGAGCAGTACTTC. It specifies CASSFSGGSYEQYF. The genes are TRBV27 and TRBJ2-7; TRBD1 agrees at 7 bases. Trimming took 3 bases from V and 0 from J; bases not matched to a gene: 2. From germline, CDR1 is MNHEY and CDR2 SMNVEV (reference sequence). The CDR3 sequence is 14 residues long.

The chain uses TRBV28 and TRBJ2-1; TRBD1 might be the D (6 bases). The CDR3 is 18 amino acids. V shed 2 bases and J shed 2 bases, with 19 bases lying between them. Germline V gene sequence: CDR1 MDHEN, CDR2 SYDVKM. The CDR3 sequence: CASSLRGFDGRAYNEQFF. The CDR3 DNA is TGTGCCAGCAGTTTAAGGGGGTTCGACGGGCGAGCCTACAATGAGCAGTTCTTC.

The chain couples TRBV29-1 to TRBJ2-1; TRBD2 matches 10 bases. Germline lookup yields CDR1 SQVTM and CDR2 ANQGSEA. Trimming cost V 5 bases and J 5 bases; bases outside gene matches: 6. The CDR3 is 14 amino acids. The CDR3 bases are TGCAGCGTTTGTCGGACTAGCGGACACAATGAGCAGTTCTTC. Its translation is CSVCRTSGHNEQFF.

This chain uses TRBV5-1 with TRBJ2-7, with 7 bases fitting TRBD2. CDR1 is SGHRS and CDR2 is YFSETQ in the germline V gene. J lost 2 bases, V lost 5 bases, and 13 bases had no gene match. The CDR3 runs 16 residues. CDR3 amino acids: CASRFLPSGGTYEQYF. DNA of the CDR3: TGCGCCAGCAGGTTCCTACCTAGCGGAGGGACCTACGAGCAGTACTTC.

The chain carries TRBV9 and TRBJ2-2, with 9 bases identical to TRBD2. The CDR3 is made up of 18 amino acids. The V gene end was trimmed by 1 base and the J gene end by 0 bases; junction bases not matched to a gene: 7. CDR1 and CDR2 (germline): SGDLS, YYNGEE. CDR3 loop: CASSVSLAGLANTGELFF. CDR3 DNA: TGTGCCAGCAGCGTAAGCCTAGCGGGACTTGCGAACACCGGGGAGCTGTTTTTT.

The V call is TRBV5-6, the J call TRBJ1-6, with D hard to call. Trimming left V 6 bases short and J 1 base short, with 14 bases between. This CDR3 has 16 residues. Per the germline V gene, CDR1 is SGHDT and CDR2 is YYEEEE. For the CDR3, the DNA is TGTGCCAGCAACCCGGCCCGGGGATCCTATAATTCACCCCTCCACTTT. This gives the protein CASNPARGSYNSPLHF.

CDR3 nucleotide sequence: TGCGCCAGCAGCCAGACTCACTATGACGAGCAGTACTTC. Amino acid sequence: CASSQTHYDEQYF. V usage is TRBV4-1 and J usage is TRBJ2-7; unclear D gene. Trimming shortened V by 3 bases and J by 5 bases, and 11 bases separated the two germline ends. This CDR3 spans 13 amino acids. Germline loops: CDR1 MGHRA, CDR2 YSYEKL.

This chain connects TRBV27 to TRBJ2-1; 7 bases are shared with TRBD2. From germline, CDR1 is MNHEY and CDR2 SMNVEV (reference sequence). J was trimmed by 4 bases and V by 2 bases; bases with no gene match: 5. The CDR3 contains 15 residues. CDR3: CASSLAGVQYNEQFF. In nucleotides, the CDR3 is TGTGCCAGCAGTTTAGCGGGAGTCCAGTACAATGAGCAGTTCTTC.

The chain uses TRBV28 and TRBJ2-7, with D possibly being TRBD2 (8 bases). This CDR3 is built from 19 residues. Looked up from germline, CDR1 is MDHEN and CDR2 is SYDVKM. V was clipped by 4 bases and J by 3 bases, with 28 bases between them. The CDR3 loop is CASSSQGQAGGSGFYEQYF. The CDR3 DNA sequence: TGTGCCAGCAGTTCCCAAGGACAGGCGGGGGGTAGCGGCTTCTACGAGCAGTACTTC.

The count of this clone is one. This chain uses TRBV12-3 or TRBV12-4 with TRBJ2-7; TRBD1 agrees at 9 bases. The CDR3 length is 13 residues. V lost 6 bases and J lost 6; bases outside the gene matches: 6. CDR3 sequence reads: CASRRTGELEQYF. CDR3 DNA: TGTGCCAGCAGAAGGACAGGGGAACTCGAGCAGTACTTC.

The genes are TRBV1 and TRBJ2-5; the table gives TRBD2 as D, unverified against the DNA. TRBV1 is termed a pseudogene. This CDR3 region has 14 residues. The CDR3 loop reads CTSSQSRGVETQYF. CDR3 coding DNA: TGCACCAGCAGCCAAAGCCGGGGGGTGGAGACCCAGTACTTC.

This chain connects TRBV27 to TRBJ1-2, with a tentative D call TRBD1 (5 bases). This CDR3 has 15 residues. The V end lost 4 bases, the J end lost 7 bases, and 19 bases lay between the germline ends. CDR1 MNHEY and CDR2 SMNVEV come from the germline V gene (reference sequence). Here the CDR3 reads CASSSLLGGALGYTF. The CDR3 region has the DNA TGTGCCAGCAGTTCCCTCCTGGGAGGGGCCCTTGGCTACACCTTC.

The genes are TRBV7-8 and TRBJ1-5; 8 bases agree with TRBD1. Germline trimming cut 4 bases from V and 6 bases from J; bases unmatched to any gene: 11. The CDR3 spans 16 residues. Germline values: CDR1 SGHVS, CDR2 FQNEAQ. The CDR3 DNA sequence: TGTGCCAGCAGCTCCCTTTCCAGGGGGCAAAGTCAGCCCCAGCATTTT. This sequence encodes CASSSLSRGQSQPQHF.

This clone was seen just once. The CDR3 loop reads CASSVGTSGKNEQYF. The CDR3 bases are TGCGCCAGCAGCGTAGGGACTAGCGGGAAGAACGAGCAGTACTTC. V usage is TRBV5-1 and J usage is TRBJ2-7; 13 bases are a match to TRBD2. The CDR3 spans 15 residues. Trimming cost V 4 bases and J 5 bases; bases outside gene matches: 6. Germline V gene data show CDR1 as SGHRS and CDR2 as YFSETQ. Drawing the rest from reference TRBV5-1 and TRBJ2-7, the complete variable domain is KAGVTQTPRYLIKTRGQQVTLSCSPISGHRSVSWYQQTPGQGLQFLFEYFSETQRNKGNFPGRFSGRQFSNSRSEMNVSTLELGDSALYLCASSVGTSGKNEQYFGPGTRLTVT.

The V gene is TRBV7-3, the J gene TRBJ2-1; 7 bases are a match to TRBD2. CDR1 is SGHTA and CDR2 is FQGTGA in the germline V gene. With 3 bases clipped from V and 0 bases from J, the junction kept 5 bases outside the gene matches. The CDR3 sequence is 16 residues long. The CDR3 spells CASSFSAGASYNEQFF. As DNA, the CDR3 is TGTGCCAGCAGCTTTAGCGCGGGAGCCTCCTACAATGAGCAGTTCTTC.

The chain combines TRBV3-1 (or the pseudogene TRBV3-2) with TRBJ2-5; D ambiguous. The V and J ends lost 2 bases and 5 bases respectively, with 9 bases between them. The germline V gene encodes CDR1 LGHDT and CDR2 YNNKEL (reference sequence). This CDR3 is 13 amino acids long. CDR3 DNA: TGTGCCAGCAGCCAACCTCCGCAGGAGACCCAGTACTTC. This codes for CASSQPPQETQYF.

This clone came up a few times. The CDR3 loop is CASSLTGSGYGYTF. The CDR3 region has the DNA TGCGCCAGCAGCTTGACAGGGTCCGGCTATGGCTACACCTTC. This chain joins TRBV5-1 and TRBJ1-2; D may be TRBD1 (6 bases). CDR1 SGHRS and CDR2 YFSETQ come from the germline V gene. The CDR3 runs to 14 residues. V dropped 1 base and J dropped 4 bases, with 11 bases sitting between them.

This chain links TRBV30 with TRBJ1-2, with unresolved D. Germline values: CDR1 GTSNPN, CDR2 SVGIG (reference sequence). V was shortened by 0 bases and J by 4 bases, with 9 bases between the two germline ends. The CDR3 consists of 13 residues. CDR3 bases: TGTGCCTGGAGTGTACGGCAGCGCTATGGCTACACCTTC. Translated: CAWSVRQRYGYTF.

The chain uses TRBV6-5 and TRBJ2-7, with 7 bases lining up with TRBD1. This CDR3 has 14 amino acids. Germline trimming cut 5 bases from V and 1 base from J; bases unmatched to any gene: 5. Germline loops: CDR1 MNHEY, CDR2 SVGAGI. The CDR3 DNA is TGTGCCAGCAGTACCGCAGGGGGATCCTACGAGCAGTACTTC. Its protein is CASSTAGGSYEQYF.